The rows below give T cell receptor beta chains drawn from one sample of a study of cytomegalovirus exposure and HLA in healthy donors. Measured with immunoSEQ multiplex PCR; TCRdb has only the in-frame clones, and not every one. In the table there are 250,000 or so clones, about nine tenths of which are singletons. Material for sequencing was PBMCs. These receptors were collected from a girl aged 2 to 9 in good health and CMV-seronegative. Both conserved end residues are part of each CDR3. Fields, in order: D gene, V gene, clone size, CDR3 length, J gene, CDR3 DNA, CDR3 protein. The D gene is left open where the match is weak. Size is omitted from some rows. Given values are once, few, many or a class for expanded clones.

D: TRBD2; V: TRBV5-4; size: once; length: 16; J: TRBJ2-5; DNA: TGTGCCAGCAGCTTGATTTCTAGCGGGATCGGAGAGACCCAGTACTTC; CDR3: CASSLISSGIGETQYF
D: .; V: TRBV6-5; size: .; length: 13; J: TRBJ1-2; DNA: TGTGCCAGCAGTTACACAGGGTCCCAGGGCTACACCTTC; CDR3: CASSYTGSQGYTF
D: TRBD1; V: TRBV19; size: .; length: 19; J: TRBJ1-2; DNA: TGTGCCAGTAGTCATCCGGGACAGAAAGTTTATAGAGCTAACTATGGCTACACCTTC; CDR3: CASSHPGQKVYRANYGYTF
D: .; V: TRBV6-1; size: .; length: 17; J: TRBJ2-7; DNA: TGTGCCAGCAGTGAAGGTTTGGGGCAGCCCTTTACCTACGAGCAGTACTTC; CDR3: CASSEGLGQPFTYEQYF
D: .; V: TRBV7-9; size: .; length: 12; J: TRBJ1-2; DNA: TGTGCCAGCAGCTTAGACAGGCTTACAGAGCCCTTC; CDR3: CASSLDRLTEPF
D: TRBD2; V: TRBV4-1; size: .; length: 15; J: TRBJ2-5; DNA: TGCGCCAGCAGCCAACCCCACCGGGAGGAAGAGACCCAGTACTTC; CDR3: CASSQPHREEETQYF
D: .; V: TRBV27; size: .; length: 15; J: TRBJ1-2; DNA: TGTGCCAGCAGTCCCTATCCCCAGGGCGGTCATGGCTACACCTTC; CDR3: CASSPYPQGGHGYTF
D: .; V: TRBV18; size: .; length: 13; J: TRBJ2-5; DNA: TGTGCCAGCTCACCAGCAGGGGAGGAGACCCAGTACTTC; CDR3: CASSPAGEETQYF
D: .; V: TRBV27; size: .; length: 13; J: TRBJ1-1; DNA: TGTGCCAGCAGTTTAGCAGGGAACACTGAAGCTTTCTTT; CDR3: CASSLAGNTEAFF
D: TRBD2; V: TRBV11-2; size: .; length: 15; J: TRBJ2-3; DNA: TGTGCCAGCAGCTCAACTAGCGGGGGGGCCCATACGCAGTATTTT; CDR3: CASSSTSGGAHTQYF
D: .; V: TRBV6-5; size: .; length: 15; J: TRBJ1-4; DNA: TGTGCCAGCAGCACCACAGGGTCGACTAATGAAAAACTGTTTTTT; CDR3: CASSTTGSTNEKLFF
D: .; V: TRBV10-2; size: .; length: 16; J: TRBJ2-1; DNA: TGCGCCAGCAGTGAGAATATGGAGGGCTTCTACAATGAGCAGTTCTTC; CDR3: CASSENMEGFYNEQFF
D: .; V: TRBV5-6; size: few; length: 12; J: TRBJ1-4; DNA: TGTGCCAGCAGCTCTAACGGTGAAAAACTGTTTTTT; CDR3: CASSSNGEKLFF
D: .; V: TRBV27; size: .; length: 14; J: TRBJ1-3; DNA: TGTGCCACCCGTTCGCGCCTCTCTGGAAACACCATATATTTT; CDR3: CATRSRLSGNTIYF
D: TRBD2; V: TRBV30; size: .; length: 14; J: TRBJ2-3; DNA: TGTGCCTGGAGTCTGGCGGGAGTGGCGGATACGCAGTATTTT; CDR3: CAWSLAGVADTQYF
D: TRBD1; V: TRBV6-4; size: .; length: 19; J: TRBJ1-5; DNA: TGTGCCAGCAGTGACAACCGGGACAGTCAAATTTATAGCAATCAGCCCCAGCATTTT; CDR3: CASSDNRDSQIYSNQPQHF
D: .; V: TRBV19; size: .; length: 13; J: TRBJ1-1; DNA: TGTGCCAGTACCCTTGGAGGGCAGATTGAAGCTTTCTTT; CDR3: CASTLGGQIEAFF
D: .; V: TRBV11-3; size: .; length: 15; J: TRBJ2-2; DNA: TGTGCCAGCAGCTCCGTGGGAGCAGGCACCGGGGAGCTGTTTTTT; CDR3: CASSSVGAGTGELFF
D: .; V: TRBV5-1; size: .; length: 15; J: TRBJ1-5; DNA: TGCGCCAGCAGCTTGGCCGGGGGGAGCAATCAGCCCCAGCATTTT; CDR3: CASSLAGGSNQPQHF
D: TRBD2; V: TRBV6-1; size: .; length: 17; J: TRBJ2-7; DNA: TGTGCCAGCAGTGTGGTTAGCGGGTTGGGACTCTCCTACGAGCAGTACTTC; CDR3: CASSVVSGLGLSYEQYF
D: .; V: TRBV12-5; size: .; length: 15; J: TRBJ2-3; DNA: TGTGCTAGTGGTTTCTCGACGGACAACACAGATACGCAGTATTTT; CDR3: CASGFSTDNTDTQYF
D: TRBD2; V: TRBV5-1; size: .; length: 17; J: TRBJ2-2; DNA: TGCGCCAGCAGCTCCCGGGGGGTCAGACTAGACACCGGGGAGCTGTTTTTT; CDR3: CASSSRGVRLDTGELFF
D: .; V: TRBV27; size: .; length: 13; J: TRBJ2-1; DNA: TGTGCCAGCAGTTTATATCCGTCCAATGAGCAGTTCTTC; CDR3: CASSLYPSNEQFF
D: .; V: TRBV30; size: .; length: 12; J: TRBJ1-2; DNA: TGTGCCCTCTCCCAGGGTGTTGGGGGCTACACCTTC; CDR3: CALSQGVGGYTF
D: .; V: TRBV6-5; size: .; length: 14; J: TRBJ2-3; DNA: TGTGCCAGCAGTTACATGACTAGCACAGATACGCAGTATTTT; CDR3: CASSYMTSTDTQYF
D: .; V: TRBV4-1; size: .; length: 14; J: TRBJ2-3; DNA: TGCGCCAGCAGCCAAGATTCTGGCACAGATACGCAGTATTTT; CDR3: CASSQDSGTDTQYF
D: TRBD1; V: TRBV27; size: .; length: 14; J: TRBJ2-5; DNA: TGTGCCAGCAAGGACAGGGGAGTAAGAGAGACCCAGTACTTC; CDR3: CASKDRGVRETQYF
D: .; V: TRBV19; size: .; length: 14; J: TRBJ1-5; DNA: TGTGCCAGCACCCAGAATCAGAACAATCAGCCCCAGCATTTT; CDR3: CASTQNQNNQPQHF
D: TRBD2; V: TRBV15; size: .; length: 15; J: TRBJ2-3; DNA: TGTGCCACCAGCAGAGACGGGGGGAGGACAGATACGCAGTATTTT; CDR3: CATSRDGGRTDTQYF
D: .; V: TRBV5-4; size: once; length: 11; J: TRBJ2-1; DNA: TGTGCCAGCAGCTCACTAAATGAGCAGTTCTTC; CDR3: CASSSLNEQFF
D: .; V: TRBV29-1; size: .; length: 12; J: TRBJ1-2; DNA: TGCAGCGTTGAAGTAATTAACTATGGCTACACCTTC; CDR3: CSVEVINYGYTF
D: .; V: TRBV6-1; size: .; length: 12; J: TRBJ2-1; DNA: TGTGCCAGCAGTCAGAGGAGGGATGAGCAGTTCTTC; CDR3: CASSQRRDEQFF
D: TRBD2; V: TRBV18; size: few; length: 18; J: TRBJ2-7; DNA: TGTGCCAGCTCACAAGGGACTAGCGGGAGGGCGGCCCCCTACGAGCAGTACTTC; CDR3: CASSQGTSGRAAPYEQYF
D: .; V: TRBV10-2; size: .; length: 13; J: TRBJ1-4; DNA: TGCGCCAGCAGAGCGGCAGGGGTGGAAAAACTGTTTTTT; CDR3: CASRAAGVEKLFF
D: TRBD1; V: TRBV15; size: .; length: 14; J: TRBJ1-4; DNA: TGTGCCACCAGGACACAGGGGCCCAATGAAAAACTGTTTTTT; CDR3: CATRTQGPNEKLFF
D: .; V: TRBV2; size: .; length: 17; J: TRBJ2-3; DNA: TGTGCCAGCAGTGTGGCGCGGAGGGAGGGGGTCACAGATACGCAGTATTTT; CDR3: CASSVARREGVTDTQYF
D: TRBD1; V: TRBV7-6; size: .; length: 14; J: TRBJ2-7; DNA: TGTGCCAGCAGCTTAGTGGCTACAGGGGCCGAGCAGTACTTC; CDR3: CASSLVATGAEQYF
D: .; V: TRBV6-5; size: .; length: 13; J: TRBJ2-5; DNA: TGTGCCAGCAGACCAGGGGAAGCGATATCCCAGTACTTC; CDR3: CASRPGEAISQYF
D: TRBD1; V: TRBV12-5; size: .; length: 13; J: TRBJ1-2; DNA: TGTGCTAGTGGACCTGGGACAGTTAGTGGCTACACCTTC; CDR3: CASGPGTVSGYTF
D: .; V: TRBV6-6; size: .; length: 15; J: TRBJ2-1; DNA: TGTGCCAGCAGGGGGGGAGCGACTAATTACAATGAGCAGTTCTTC; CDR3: CASRGGATNYNEQFF
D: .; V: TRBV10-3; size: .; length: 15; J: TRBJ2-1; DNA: TGTGCCATCAGTGAGAAGGTTAACAGCCTCAATGAGCAGTTCTTC; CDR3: CAISEKVNSLNEQFF
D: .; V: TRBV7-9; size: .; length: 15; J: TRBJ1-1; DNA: TGTGCCAGCAGCTTAGGCGGTAGGGGAAACACTGAAGCTTTCTTT; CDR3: CASSLGGRGNTEAFF
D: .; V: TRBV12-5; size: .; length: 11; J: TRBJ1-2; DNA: TGTGCTAGTGAAACGGACTATGGCTACACCTTC; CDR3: CASETDYGYTF
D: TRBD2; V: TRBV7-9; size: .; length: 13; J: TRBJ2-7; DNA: TGTGCCAGCAGCTCTAGCGGGATTGAAAAGCAGTACTTC; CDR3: CASSSSGIEKQYF
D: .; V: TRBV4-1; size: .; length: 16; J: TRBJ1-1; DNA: TGCGCCAGCAGCCAAGTCGGGAGGGAGGGGAACACTGAAGCTTTCTTT; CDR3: CASSQVGREGNTEAFF
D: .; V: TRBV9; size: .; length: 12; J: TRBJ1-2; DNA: TGTGCCAGCAGCGTAGGCCGAAGCGGCTACACCTTC; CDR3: CASSVGRSGYTF
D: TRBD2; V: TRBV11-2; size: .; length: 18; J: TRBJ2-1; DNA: TGTGCCAGCAGCTTAGTGCCTAGCGGGGGGAGCTCCTACAATGAGCAGTTCTTC; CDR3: CASSLVPSGGSSYNEQFF
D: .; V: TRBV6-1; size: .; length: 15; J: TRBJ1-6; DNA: TGTGCCACTACCCTAGGGGGGGATCATAATTCACCCCTCCACTTT; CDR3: CATTLGGDHNSPLHF